The 14 T cell receptor beta chains below all came from one sample that was sequenced in a study of T cells expressing NK-cell markers. Using the 5' RACE reads, TCRdb records one entry per CDR3 protein without DNA. Its table lists hundreds of thousands of distinct CDR3 sequences. Sequencing was performed on blood T cells: a sorted CD56 or NKG2C T cell subset, CD4+ or CD8+ T cells, or bulk PBMC T cells (not recorded which). These receptors came from a man aged 18-69 years in good health.

The genes are TRBV29-1 and TRBJ2-3; TCRdb calls TRBD2, which cannot be checked without DNA. This CDR3 has 13 amino acids. The germline gives CDR1 SQVTM, CDR2 ANQGSEA. CDR3: CSVGGVAGDTQYF.

J is TRBJ1-2 and V is TRBV18. Germline V gene lookup returns CDR1 KGHSH and CDR2 LQKENI. The length of the CDR3 is 13 residues. CDR3 protein: CASSLREGYGYTF.

This chain's CDR3 is CASSFKRTGNTGELFF. The chain links TRBV7-8 to TRBJ2-2. Germline values: CDR1 SGHVS, CDR2 FQNEAQ. The length of the CDR3 is 16 residues.

The V call is TRBV6-5, the J call TRBJ1-1; the TCRdb D gene call, TRBD1, has no DNA to confirm it. Germline CDR1 MNHEY, CDR2 SVGAGI. The CDR3 length is 11 residues. The CDR3 loop reads CASNRGREAFF.

V usage is TRBV19 and J usage is TRBJ2-3; TCRdb's D call, TRBD2, is unchecked because there is no DNA. Germline CDR1 reads LNHDA; CDR2 reads SQIVND (reference sequence). The CDR3 contains 18 residues. The CDR3 spells CASSIDGLAGRLVDTQYF.

The chain joins TRBV10-3 to TRBJ1-5; the TRBD1 assignment by TCRdb is unverifiable without DNA. Germline lookup yields CDR1 ENHRY and CDR2 SYGVKD. The CDR3 covers 13 residues. The CDR3 reads CAIRGERNQPQHF.

J is TRBJ2-5 and V is TRBV6-5; TCRdb indicates TRBD2, and absent DNA this call remains unverified. Germline CDR1 MNHEY, CDR2 SVGAGI. The CDR3 extends over 15 amino acids. The CDR3 sequence is CASSSRLAMRETQYF.

The chain has TRBV29-1 and TRBJ2-1; the TCRdb call, TRBD1, lacks DNA for checking. The germline V gene has CDR1 SQVTM and CDR2 ANQGSEA. There are 14 residues in the CDR3. The CDR3 spells CSVDSGPHYNEQFF.

The chain couples TRBV12-3 or TRBV12-4 to TRBJ1-2; as DNA is missing, the TRBD1 call by TCRdb cannot be tested. This CDR3 has 13 amino acids. CDR3 amino acids: CASSGQGFNGYTF.

The chain links TRBV20-1 to TRBJ2-5; lacking DNA, the TRBD1 call made by TCRdb goes unchecked. CDR3 length: 13 amino acids. Germline V gene sequence: CDR1 DFQATT, CDR2 SNEGSKA (reference sequence). CDR3 protein: CSAQQGAAETQYF.

The chain is built from TRBV20-1 and TRBJ1-1; TCRdb names TRBD1, which stays unverified in the absence of DNA. The CDR3 is 16 residues long. Germline V gene data show CDR1 as DFQATT and CDR2 as SNEGSKA (reference sequence). The CDR3 sequence: CSARPPGRGLHTEAFF.

The chain is built from TRBV27 and TRBJ2-7. The CDR3 runs to 14 residues. Germline V gene data show CDR1 as MNHEY and CDR2 as SMNVEV (reference sequence). CDR3 sequence: CASSWTWSSYEQYF.

The chain uses TRBV12-3 or TRBV12-4 and TRBJ1-6. The CDR3 contains 13 residues. CDR3: CASSPQAGTPLHF.

The V call is TRBV4-2, the J call TRBJ2-1; TCRdb's assignment of TRBD1 cannot be checked, as there is no DNA. The CDR3 extends over 15 amino acids. CDR1 is LGHNA and CDR2 is YNFKEQ in the germline V gene. CDR3 protein: CASSGQWASYNEQFF.